The present T cell receptor (beta chain) was sequenced within a study of blood T cells in healthy people across ages. Combining a sample-barcoded 5' primer with a J-beta primer mix, a second PCR ran for roughly 7 to 12 cycles. TCRdb processed the 5' RACE reads anew with MiXCR; each CDR3 protein has one entry. The table has 1.5 million to 2 million distinct CDR3 sequences, 28% seen once. This clonotype occurred a few times. The V gene lost 8 bases and the J gene lost 1 base, with 10 bases spanning the gap. The length of the CDR3 is 13 residues. Sequenced sample: blood. V is TRBV12-3 or TRBV12-4 and J is TRBJ2-3; D is undetermined. This TCR came from a woman aged 30 to 39 in good health. This CDR3 reads CASCTLRTDTQYF. CDR3 bases: TGTGCCAGCTGTACACTCCGCACAGATACGCAGTATTTT.